These 26 T cell receptor beta chains were all obtained from the same sample, sequenced in a study of blood T cells in healthy people across ages. The use of a sample-barcoded 5' primer and a J-beta primer mix characterized a second PCR of about 7 to 12 cycles. TCRdb re-analysed the 5' RACE reads in MiXCR, keeping a single row per CDR3 protein. This sample yields 1.8 million or so distinct CDR3 sequences, of which roughly two fifths are seen a single time; under 25% belongs to the top ten. Sequenced: blood. The receptors here all came from a human donor in good health.

This clonotype was observed many times. V usage is TRBV6-5 and J usage is TRBJ1-1; a possible D gene is TRBD1 (5 bases). CDR1 is MNHEY, CDR2 SVGAGI, per germline. V shed 6 bases and J shed 0 bases, with 11 bases lying between them. The CDR3 totals 14 residues. In nucleotides, the CDR3 is TGTGCCAGCAGCCTAAGGGACCTGAACACTGAAGCTTTCTTT. This sequence encodes CASSLRDLNTEAFF.

As to this clonotype: This may arise from a read error, as a much more abundant clone is one base away. CDR3 in DNA: TGTGCCAGCAGCCAAGAGTGGGGGACTAGCCGAATAACGAGGTGCCTGAGCTCCTACAATGAGCAGTTCTTC. This translates into CASSQEWGTSRITRCLSSYNEQFF. The V and J genes are TRBV3-1 and TRBJ2-1; TRBD2 aligns across 9 bases. Germline CDR1 and CDR2: LGHDT and YNNKEL (reference sequence). This CDR3 is 24 amino acids long. V lost 0 bases to trimming and J lost 0 bases; unmatched junction nucleotides: 24.

The rearrangement joins TRBV6-5 to TRBJ2-3; 7 bases match TRBD2. Germline CDR1 and CDR2: MNHEY and SVGAGI. The length of the CDR3 is 19 residues. J was trimmed by 1 base and V by 4 bases; bases with no gene match: 17. CDR3 loop: CASSWGLRGTSGGTDTQYF. The CDR3 DNA reads TGTGCCAGCAGTTGGGGACTGCGGGGGACGTCCGGGGGCACAGATACGCAGTATTTT.

V gene TRBV19 combines with J gene TRBJ2-1; a possible D gene is TRBD1 (6 bases). V was cut by 5 bases and J by 8 bases, with 10 bases left in between. This CDR3 region has 12 residues. Per the germline V gene, CDR1 is LNHDA and CDR2 is SQIVND (reference sequence). CDR3 protein: CASSDRWYEQFF. The CDR3 DNA is TGTGCCAGTAGTGACAGGTGGTATGAGCAGTTCTTC.

This rearrangement joins TRBV24-1 to TRBJ1-2; unclear D gene. Germline V CDR1 and CDR2: KGHDR, SFDVKD. V lost 1 base, J lost 2 bases, and 13 bases lay in between. The length of the CDR3 is 16 residues. CDR3 sequence: CATSDFVGGRNYGYTF. The DNA for the CDR3 is TGTGCCACCAGTGATTTTGTCGGCGGTAGAAACTATGGCTACACCTTC.

The chain joins TRBV20-1 to TRBJ1-2, with 7 bases that match TRBD1. CDR3 size: 12 residues. With V trimmed by 2 bases and J by 13 bases, 10 bases remained unmatched. CDR1 is DFQATT, CDR2 SNEGSKA, per germline (reference sequence). For the CDR3, the DNA is TGCAGTGCTAGACCAGGAGGGGGCCTCTCCACCTTC. Residues: CSARPGGGLSTF.

This clonotype was picked up a small number of times. As DNA, the CDR3 is TGCAGTGCTGCCGGGACAGGACATCAGCAAGAGACCCAGTACTTC. It codes for CSAAGTGHQQETQYF. The gene calls are TRBV20-1 and TRBJ2-5; 8 nucleotides agree with TRBD1. The CDR3 runs to 15 residues. Germline values: CDR1 DFQATT, CDR2 SNEGSKA (reference sequence). V gave up 5 bases and J gave up 2 bases; unmatched junction bases: 10.

This chain joins TRBV6-2 or TRBV6-3 and TRBJ1-2; D gene ambiguous. Germline loops: CDR1 MNHEY, CDR2 SVGEGT. The CDR3 consists of 14 residues. V lost 0 bases to trimming and J lost 6 bases, with 11 bases between them. CDR3 DNA: TGTGCCAGCAGTTACTCTTCCAGTTGGGATGGCTACACCTTC. This sequence encodes CASSYSSSWDGYTF.

This clonotype was seen only a few times. The rearrangement joins TRBV12-3 or TRBV12-4 to TRBJ2-1; the D gene could be TRBD1 or TRBD2 (6 bases each). The germline V and J ends were trimmed by 7 bases and 2 bases, with 15 bases remaining between them. There are 15 residues in the CDR3. The DNA for the CDR3 is TGTGCCAGCACCCACTCGGGGGCCCCCTACAATGAGCAGTTCTTC. Its protein is CASTHSGAPYNEQFF.

This clonotype came up a few times. The chain carries TRBV5-1 and TRBJ2-3; D is ambiguous. Germline V gene sequence: CDR1 SGHRS, CDR2 YFSETQ. Deletions cut 3 bases from V and 2 bases from J, with 10 bases between. CDR3 length equals 14 residues. This CDR3 reads CASSSMTYTDTQYF. In DNA, the CDR3 is TGCGCCAGCAGCTCAATGACCTACACAGATACGCAGTATTTT. Full variable domain (rest looked up from reference TRBV5-1 and TRBJ2-3): KAGVTQTPRYLIKTRGQQVTLSCSPISGHRSVSWYQQTPGQGLQFLFEYFSETQRNKGNFPGRFSGRQFSNSRSEMNVSTLELGDSALYLCASSSMTYTDTQYFGPGTRLTVL.

The rearrangement joins TRBV13 to TRBJ2-1; D is possibly TRBD1 or TRBD2 (5 bases each). This CDR3 has 17 amino acids. Looked up from germline, CDR1 is PRHDT and CDR2 is FYEKMQ (reference sequence). With 4 bases removed from V and 1 base from J, the gap between germline ends came to 17 bases. In DNA form, the CDR3 reads TGTGCCAGCAGCTCCGAAGAGGGGATTCTTTCCTACAATGAGCAGTTCTTC. The encoded protein is CASSSEEGILSYNEQFF.

This clonotype was seen a handful of times. Germline is not matched at one junction end, which may reflect a read error. This chain uses TRBV4-3 with TRBJ2-5; the match to TRBD2 covers 8 bases. This CDR3 comprises 15 residues. Germline V gene lookup returns CDR1 LGHNA and CDR2 YSLEER. The CDR3 region has the DNA TGTGCCAGCAGTCAGGGACTAGGGCTCCAAGAGACCCAGTACTTC. It codes for CASSQGLGLQETQYF.

This clonotype was detected a few times. V is TRBV27 and J is TRBJ2-3; TRBD2 might be the D (6 bases). CDR3 length: 14 residues. CDR1 is MNHEY and CDR2 is SMNVEV in the germline V gene (reference sequence). Trimming cost V 6 bases and J 6 bases, with 16 bases left between them. The CDR3 DNA follows: TGTGCCAGCAGAAGGGACTCCCTTTATGATACGCAGTATTTT. It codes for CASRRDSLYDTQYF.

The chain carries TRBV20-1 and TRBJ2-5; 8 bases are a match to TRBD1. The V gene end was trimmed by 4 bases and the J gene end by 5 bases; junction bases not matched to a gene: 27. From germline, CDR1 is DFQATT and CDR2 SNEGSKA (reference sequence). The CDR3 length is 20 residues. The CDR3 DNA reads TGCAGTGCTAAGCCCTTCCGGGACAGGAGACTAACGGGGGTGAGGGAGACCCAGTACTTC. Its protein product is CSAKPFRDRRLTGVRETQYF.

The chain uses TRBV29-1 and TRBJ2-3, with D tentatively TRBD1 (6 bases). Germline V lookup: CDR1 SQVTM, CDR2 ANQGSEA. The CDR3 spans 14 residues. V was shortened by 8 bases and J by 3 bases, with 18 bases between the two germline ends. CDR3 in DNA: TGCAGCCTCCCACGGGCAGGGGCGACAGATACGCAGTATTTT. Translation: CSLPRAGATDTQYF.

This clonotype came up a few times. As the CDR3 is not closed by the conserved phenylalanine or tryptophan, this likely results from a read error. V and J are TRBV9 and TRBJ2-5; D unclear. Germline-derived CDR1 and CDR2 are SGDLS and YYNGEE. V was pared by 3 bases and J by 2 bases, with 11 bases between. CDR3 length: 14 amino acids. The CDR3 DNA reads TGTGCCAGCAGCGGAGGCGTAATACAAGAGACCCAGTACTGC. Its translation: CASSGGVIQETQYC.

This clonotype was seen only a few times. V and J are TRBV5-1 and TRBJ2-2; D assignment may be TRBD1 or TRBD2 (5 bases each). The CDR3 totals 17 residues. Germline V gene data show CDR1 as SGHRS and CDR2 as YFSETQ. The germline V and J ends were trimmed by 2 bases and 0 bases, with 14 bases remaining between them. DNA of the CDR3: TGCGCCAGCAGCTTTTTCGGGGCCTACGCGAACACCGGGGAGCTGTTTTTT. Amino acids: CASSFFGAYANTGELFF.

The chain has TRBV20-1 and TRBJ2-4; 7 nucleotides align to TRBD2. Matching the DNA end better, TRBJ2-7 makes the J call doubtful. Germline CDR1 is DFQATT and CDR2 is SNEGSKA (reference sequence). This CDR3 contains 13 residues. The CDR3: CSAGTSVRYEQYF. In DNA form, the CDR3 reads TGCAGTGCTGGAACTAGCGTCCGGTACGAGCAGTACTTC.

In its sample, this clonotype was seen a few times. A much larger clone differs from this one at a single base, so this may be a read error. V usage is TRBV9 and J usage is TRBJ1-2; D remains ambiguous. V gave up 0 bases and J gave up 8 bases, with 14 bases separating them. Germline assignment: CDR1 SGDLS and CDR2 YYNGEE. The CDR3 length is 14 residues. The CDR3 protein is CASSVGLMFGGYTF. The CDR3 bases are TGTGCCAGCAGCGTAGGACTCATGTTCGGGGGCTACACCTTC.

The CDR3 protein is CASREFGKLFF. As DNA, the CDR3 is TGTGCCAGCAGGGAGTTTGGGAAACTGTTTTTT. The chain employs TRBV12-3 or TRBV12-4 and TRBJ1-4; D call uncertain. Trimming left V 6 bases short and J 11 bases short, with 10 bases between. The CDR3 totals 11 residues.

This clonotype has only a few counts. The chain joins TRBV6-5 to TRBJ2-4; either TRBD1 or TRBD2 may supply D (5 bases each). CDR1 is MNHEY, CDR2 SVGAGI, per germline. The V end was cut by 9 bases, the J end by 6 bases, with 12 bases between. The CDR3 has 12 amino acids. CDR3 region: CASTGTRNIQYF. For the CDR3, the DNA is TGTGCCAGTACCGGGACGCGAAACATTCAGTACTTC.

This clonotype came up a few times. Since a much larger clone is just one base distant, this may be a read error. V is TRBV6-2 or TRBV6-3 and J is TRBJ2-7; the D is unclear. The germline V gene has CDR1 MNHEY and CDR2 SVGEGT. The CDR3 loop spans 14 amino acids. CDR3 loop: CANSYSLTSYEQYF. The CDR3, as DNA: TGTGCCAACAGTTACTCGTTGACTTCCTACGAGCAGTACTTC.

On this clonotype: One end of the junction does not line up with germline, which may come from a read error. The rearrangement joins TRBV12-3 or TRBV12-4 to TRBJ2-3; 12 nucleotides align to TRBD2. There are 15 residues in the CDR3. The CDR3 loop reads CACSLAGGDTDTQYF. The CDR3 DNA is TGTGCCTGCAGTCTAGCGGGGGGGGACACAGATACGCAGTATTTT.

The gene calls are TRBV10-3 and TRBJ2-5; no definite D call. This CDR3 spans 13 amino acids. Germline-derived CDR1 and CDR2 are ENHRY and SYGVKD. Trimming took 2 bases from V and 3 from J, leaving 7 bases between them. CDR3 nucleotides: TGTGCCATCAGTGAGAACAGCAAAGAGACCCAGTACTTC. Translating gives CAISENSKETQYF.

In this sample, this clonotype turned up a few times. J is TRBJ1-2 and V is TRBV6-2 or TRBV6-3, with 7 bases identical to TRBD1. This CDR3 comprises 13 residues. CDR1 is MNHEY, CDR2 SVGEGT, per germline. Trimming cost V 6 bases and J 6 bases; bases outside gene matches: 7. CDR3 sequence reads: CASSAGTVNGYTF. DNA of the CDR3: TGTGCCAGCAGCGCCGGGACAGTGAATGGCTACACCTTC.

Only a few counts were recorded for this clonotype. The chain employs TRBV4-2 and TRBJ2-1, with D possibly TRBD1 on 5 matching bases. This CDR3 contains 16 residues. V was cut by 4 bases and J by 0 bases, with 13 bases left in between. Germline CDR1 reads LGHNA; CDR2 reads YNFKEQ. The CDR3 spells CASSLYRRLSYNEQFF. As DNA, the CDR3 is TGTGCCAGCAGCCTATACAGGCGTCTCTCCTACAATGAGCAGTTCTTC.